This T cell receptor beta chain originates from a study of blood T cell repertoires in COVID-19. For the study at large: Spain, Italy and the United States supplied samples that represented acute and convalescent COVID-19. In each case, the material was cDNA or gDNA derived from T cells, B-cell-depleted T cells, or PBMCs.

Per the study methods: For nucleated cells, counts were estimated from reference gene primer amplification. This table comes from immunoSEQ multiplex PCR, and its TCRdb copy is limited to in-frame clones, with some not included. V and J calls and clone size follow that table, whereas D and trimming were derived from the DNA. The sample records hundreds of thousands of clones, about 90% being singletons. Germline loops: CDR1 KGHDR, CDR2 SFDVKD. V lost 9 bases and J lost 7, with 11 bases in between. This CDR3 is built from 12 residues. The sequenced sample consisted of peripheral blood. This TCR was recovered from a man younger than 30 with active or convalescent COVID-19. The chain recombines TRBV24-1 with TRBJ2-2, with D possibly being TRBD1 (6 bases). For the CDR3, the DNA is TGTGCCACCCCGTGGGGGCACGGGGAGCTGTTTTTT. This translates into CATPWGHGELFF.